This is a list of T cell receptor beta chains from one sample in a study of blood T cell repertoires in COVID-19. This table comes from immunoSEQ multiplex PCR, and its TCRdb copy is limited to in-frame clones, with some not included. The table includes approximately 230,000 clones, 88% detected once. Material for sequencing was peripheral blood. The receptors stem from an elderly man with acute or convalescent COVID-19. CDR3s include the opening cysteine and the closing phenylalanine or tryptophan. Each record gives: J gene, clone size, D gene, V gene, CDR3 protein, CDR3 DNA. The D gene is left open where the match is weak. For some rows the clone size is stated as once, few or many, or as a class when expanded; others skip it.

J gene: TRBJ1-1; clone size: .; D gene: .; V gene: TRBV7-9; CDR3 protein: CASSLNSPDTEAFF; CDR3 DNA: TGTGCCAGCAGCTTGAACAGCCCGGACACTGAAGCTTTCTTT
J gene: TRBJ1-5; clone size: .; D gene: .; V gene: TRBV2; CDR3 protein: CASSRIYQPQHF; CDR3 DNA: TGTGCCAGCAGCAGAATCTATCAGCCCCAGCATTTT
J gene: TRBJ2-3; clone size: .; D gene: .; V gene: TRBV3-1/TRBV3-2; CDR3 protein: CASSQHTDTQYF; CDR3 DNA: TGTGCCAGCAGCCAACACACAGATACGCAGTATTTT
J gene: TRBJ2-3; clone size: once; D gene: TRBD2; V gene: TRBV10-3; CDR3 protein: CAIDAGAGTDTQYF; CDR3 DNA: TGTGCCATCGATGCGGGAGCGGGCACAGATACGCAGTATTTT
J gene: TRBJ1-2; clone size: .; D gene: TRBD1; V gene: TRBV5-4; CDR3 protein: CASSLGQGRNYGYTF; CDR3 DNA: TGTGCCAGCAGCCTTGGACAGGGGCGGAACTATGGCTACACCTTC
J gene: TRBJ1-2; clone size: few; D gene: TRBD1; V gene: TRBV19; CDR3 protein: CATTSGDSGSHGYTF; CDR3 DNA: TGTGCCACCACCAGTGGGGACAGTGGCTCGCATGGCTACACCTTC
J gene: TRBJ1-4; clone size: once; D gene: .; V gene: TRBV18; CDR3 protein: CASSPITVQGKLFF; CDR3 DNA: TGTGCCAGCTCACCGATCACGGTCCAGGGAAAACTGTTTTTT
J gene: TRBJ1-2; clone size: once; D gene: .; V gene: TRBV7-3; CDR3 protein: CASSPRAGANYGYTF; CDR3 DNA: TGTGCCAGCAGCCCTCGGGCGGGTGCTAACTATGGCTACACCTTC
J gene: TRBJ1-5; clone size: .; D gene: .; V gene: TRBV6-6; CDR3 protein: CASSYSGGAGNQPQHF; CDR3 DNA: TGTGCCAGCAGTTACTCCGGGGGAGCGGGCAATCAGCCCCAGCATTTT
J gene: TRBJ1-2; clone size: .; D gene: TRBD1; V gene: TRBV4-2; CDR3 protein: CASSQETGYGYTF; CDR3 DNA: TGTGCCAGCAGCCAAGAGACAGGGTACGGCTACACCTTC
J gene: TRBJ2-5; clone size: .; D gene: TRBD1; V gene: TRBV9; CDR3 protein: CASSGRQGSVGETQYF; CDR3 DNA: TGTGCCAGCAGCGGGAGACAGGGGTCTGTTGGAGAGACCCAGTACTTC
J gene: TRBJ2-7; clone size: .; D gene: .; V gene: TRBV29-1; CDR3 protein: CSVPGASSYEQYF; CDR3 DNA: TGCAGCGTACCAGGGGCCAGCTCCTACGAGCAGTACTTC
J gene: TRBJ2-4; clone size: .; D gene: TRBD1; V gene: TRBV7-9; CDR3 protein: CASSLGQGIAKNIQYF; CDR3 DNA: TGTGCCAGCAGCTTAGGACAGGGGATAGCCAAAAACATTCAGTACTTC
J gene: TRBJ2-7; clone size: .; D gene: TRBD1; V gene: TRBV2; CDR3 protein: CASSSGQGLIYF; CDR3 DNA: TGTGCCAGCAGTTCAGGACAGGGGCTAATATACTTC
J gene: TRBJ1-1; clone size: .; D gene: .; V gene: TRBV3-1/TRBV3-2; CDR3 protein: CASSQYTTLAGAFF; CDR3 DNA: TGTGCCAGCAGCCAATATACGACACTGGCGGGAGCTTTCTTT
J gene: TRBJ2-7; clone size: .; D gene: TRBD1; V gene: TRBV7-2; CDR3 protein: CASSLALGTGGYEQYF; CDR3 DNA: TGTGCCAGCAGCTTAGCGCTGGGGACAGGGGGCTACGAGCAGTACTTC
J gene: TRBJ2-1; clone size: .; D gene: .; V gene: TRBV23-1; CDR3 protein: CASSQLGFSDEQFF; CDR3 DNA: TGCGCCAGCAGTCAATTGGGCTTTTCCGATGAGCAGTTCTTC
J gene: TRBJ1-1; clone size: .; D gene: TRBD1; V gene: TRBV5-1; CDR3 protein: CASSFYDPGGTEAFF; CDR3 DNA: TGCGCCAGCAGCTTCTACGACCCAGGGGGAACTGAAGCTTTCTTT
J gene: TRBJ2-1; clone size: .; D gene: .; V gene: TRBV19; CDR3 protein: CASSKGGGLPYNEQFF; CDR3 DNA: TGTGCCAGTAGTAAGGGAGGTGGACTACCGTACAATGAGCAGTTCTTC
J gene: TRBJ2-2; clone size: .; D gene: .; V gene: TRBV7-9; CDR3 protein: CASSLEAGATGELFF; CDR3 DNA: TGTGCCAGCAGCTTAGAGGCAGGGGCGACCGGGGAGCTGTTTTTT
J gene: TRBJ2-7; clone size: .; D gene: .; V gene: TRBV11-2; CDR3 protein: CASSPGPNNEQYF; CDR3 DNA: TGTGCCAGCAGTCCAGGGCCTAACAACGAGCAGTACTTC
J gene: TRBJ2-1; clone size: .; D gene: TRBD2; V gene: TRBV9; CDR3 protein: CASSVVASGGHNEQFF; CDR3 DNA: TGTGCCAGCAGCGTAGTAGCCAGCGGGGGGCACAATGAGCAGTTCTTC
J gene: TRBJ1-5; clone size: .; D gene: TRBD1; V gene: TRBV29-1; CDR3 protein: CSVESLRQGSDSNQPQHF; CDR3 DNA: TGCAGCGTTGAGTCTTTGCGACAGGGGTCCGATAGCAATCAGCCCCAGCATTTT
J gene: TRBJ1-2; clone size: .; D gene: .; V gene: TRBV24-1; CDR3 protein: CATKSQEGGYTF; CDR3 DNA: TGTGCCACCAAATCTCAGGAGGGTGGCTACACCTTC
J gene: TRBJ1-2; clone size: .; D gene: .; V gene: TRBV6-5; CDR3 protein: CASSLYGYTF; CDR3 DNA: TGTGCCAGCAGTCTTTATGGCTACACCTTC
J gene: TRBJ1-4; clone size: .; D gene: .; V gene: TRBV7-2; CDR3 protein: CASSIPSGMAEKLFF; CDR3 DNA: TGTGCCAGCAGCATCCCATCAGGGATGGCTGAAAAACTGTTTTTT
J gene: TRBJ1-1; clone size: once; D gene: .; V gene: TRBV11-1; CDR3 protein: CASSPRQGNMNTEAFF; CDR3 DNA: TGTGCCAGCAGCCCGCGACAAGGCAACATGAACACTGAAGCTTTCTTT
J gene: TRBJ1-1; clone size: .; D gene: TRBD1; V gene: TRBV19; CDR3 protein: CASMGQGALEAFF; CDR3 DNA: TGTGCCAGTATGGGACAGGGGGCGTTGGAAGCTTTCTTT
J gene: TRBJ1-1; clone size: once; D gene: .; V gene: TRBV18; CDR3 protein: CASSLTPIVNTEAFF; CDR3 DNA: TGTGCCAGCTCACTCACCCCGATAGTGAACACTGAAGCTTTCTTT
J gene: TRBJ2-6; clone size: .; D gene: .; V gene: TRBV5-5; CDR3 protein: CASSLAVWSGANVLTF; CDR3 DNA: TGTGCCAGCAGCTTGGCGGTGTGGTCCGGGGCCAACGTCCTGACTTTC
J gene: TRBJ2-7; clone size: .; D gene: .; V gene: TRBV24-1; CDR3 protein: CATGGGSLYEQYF; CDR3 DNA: TGTGCCACCGGTGGCGGGTCGCTCTACGAGCAGTACTTC
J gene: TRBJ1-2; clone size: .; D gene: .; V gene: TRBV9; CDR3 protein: CASSRLEGANYGYTF; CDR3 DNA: TGTGCCAGCAGCAGACTAGAGGGTGCTAACTATGGCTACACCTTC
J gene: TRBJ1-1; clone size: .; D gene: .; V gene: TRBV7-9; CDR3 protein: CASSLTGSTEAFF; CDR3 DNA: TGTGCCAGCAGCTTAACAGGGTCCACTGAAGCTTTCTTT
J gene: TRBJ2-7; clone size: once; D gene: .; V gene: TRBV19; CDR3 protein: CASRFGTIGEQYF; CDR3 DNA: TGTGCCAGTCGATTCGGGACAATTGGAGAGCAGTACTTC
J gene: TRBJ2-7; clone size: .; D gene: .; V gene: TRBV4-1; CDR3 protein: CASSQGEREQYF; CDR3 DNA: TGCGCCAGCAGCCAAGGCGAACGCGAGCAGTACTTC
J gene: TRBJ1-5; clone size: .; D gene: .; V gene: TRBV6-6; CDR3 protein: CASSLDQGVNQPQHF; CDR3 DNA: TGTGCCAGCAGCCTAGATCAGGGTGTAAATCAGCCCCAGCATTTT
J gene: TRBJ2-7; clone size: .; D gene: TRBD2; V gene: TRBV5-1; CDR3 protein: CASRTSGHEQYF; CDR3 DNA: TGCGCCAGCAGGACTAGCGGTCACGAGCAGTACTTC